The rows below give T cell receptor beta chains drawn from one sample of a study of blood T cell repertoires in COVID-19. The data were produced by immunoSEQ multiplex PCR, yet TCRdb's version contains in-frame clones alone and is incomplete. The table records about 140,000 clones, approximately 84% of them present only once. The material sequenced was PBMCs or T cells enriched from blood (not recorded which). Receptor source: a young woman who had been exposed to COVID-19. Both conserved end residues are part of each CDR3. A D gene is named only where the DNA matches it firmly. Not all rows give a size; the values are once, few, many and, for expanded clones, a class.

TRBD1,TRBJ1-1,TRBV4-2,once,TGTGCCAGCAGCCACGCCGGGACAGTGAACACTGAAGCTTTCTTT,CASSHAGTVNTEAFF
-,TRBJ2-7,TRBV5-6,-,TGTGCCAGCAGCTTGGACACTCTTCGGGGGCAGTACTTC,CASSLDTLRGQYF
-,TRBJ1-1,TRBV28,few,TGTGCCAGCAGTTTAAAGGGGCCCCTGGTTGAAGCTTTCTTT,CASSLKGPLVEAFF
TRBD2,TRBJ2-7,TRBV4-3,few,TGCGCCAGCAGCCAAGGGTCTAGCGGGGGGTCCTACGAGCAGTACTTC,CASSQGSSGGSYEQYF
TRBD2,TRBJ2-5,TRBV27,-,TGTGCCAGCAGTGAAGCGGGAGGCATGAAGACCCAGTACTTC,CASSEAGGMKTQYF
-,TRBJ2-5,TRBV7-9,once,TGTGCCAGCAGCCCAGGACAAGAGACCCAGTACTTC,CASSPGQETQYF
TRBD1,TRBJ1-1,TRBV29-1,-,TGCAGCGTTGGCTGGACAGGGTTAAGGACTGAAGCTTTCTTT,CSVGWTGLRTEAFF
TRBD2,TRBJ2-1,TRBV29-1,few,TGCAGCGGTGGGGGACTAGAAGGAGGCATGGGGTTCTTC,CSGGGLEGGMGFF
TRBD2,TRBJ2-5,TRBV11-3,-,TGTGCCAGCTCTCCCTACGGGGGGGAAGAGACCCAGTACTTC,CASSPYGGEETQYF
-,TRBJ2-7,TRBV6-2/TRBV6-3,-,TGTGCCAGCAGTTATTTCGTCCGAGCCTACGAGCAGTACTTC,CASSYFVRAYEQYF
TRBD1,TRBJ1-2,TRBV19,-,TGTGCCAGTATCCGGGACAGGGCCAACTATGGCTACACCTTC,CASIRDRANYGYTF
TRBD1,TRBJ1-1,TRBV6-1,many,TGTGCCAGCAGTGAACCGGGACAGGGGGTCCCTGAAGCTTTCTTT,CASSEPGQGVPEAFF
TRBD2,TRBJ2-1,TRBV4-3,-,TGCGCCAGCAGCCAAGAGGGACTAGCGTTGGGTGAGCAGTTCTTC,CASSQEGLALGEQFF
-,TRBJ2-1,TRBV15,-,TGTGCCACCAGCAGAGATTCCCGCAGGGACAATGAGCAGTTCTTC,CATSRDSRRDNEQFF